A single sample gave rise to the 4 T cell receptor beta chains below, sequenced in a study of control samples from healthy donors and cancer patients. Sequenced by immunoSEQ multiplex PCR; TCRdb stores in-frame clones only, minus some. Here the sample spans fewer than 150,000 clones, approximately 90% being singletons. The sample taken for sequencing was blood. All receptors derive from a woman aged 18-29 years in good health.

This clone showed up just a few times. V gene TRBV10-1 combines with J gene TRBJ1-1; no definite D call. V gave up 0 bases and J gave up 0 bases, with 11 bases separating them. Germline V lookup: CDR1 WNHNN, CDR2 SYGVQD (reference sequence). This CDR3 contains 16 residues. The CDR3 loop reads CASSESTPGLNTEAFF. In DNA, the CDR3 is TGCGCCAGCAGTGAGTCGACCCCCGGTCTGAACACTGAAGCTTTCTTT.

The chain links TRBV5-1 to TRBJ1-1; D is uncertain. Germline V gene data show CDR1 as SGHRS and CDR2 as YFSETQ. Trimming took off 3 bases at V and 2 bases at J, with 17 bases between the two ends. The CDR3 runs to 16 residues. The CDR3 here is CASSSQRTASNTEAFF. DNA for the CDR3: TGCGCCAGCAGCTCCCAAAGGACGGCTAGTAACACTGAAGCTTTCTTT. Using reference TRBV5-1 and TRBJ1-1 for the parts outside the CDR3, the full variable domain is KAGVTQTPRYLIKTRGQQVTLSCSPISGHRSVSWYQQTPGQGLQFLFEYFSETQRNKGNFPGRFSGRQFSNSRSEMNVSTLELGDSALYLCASSSQRTASNTEAFFGQGTRLTVV.

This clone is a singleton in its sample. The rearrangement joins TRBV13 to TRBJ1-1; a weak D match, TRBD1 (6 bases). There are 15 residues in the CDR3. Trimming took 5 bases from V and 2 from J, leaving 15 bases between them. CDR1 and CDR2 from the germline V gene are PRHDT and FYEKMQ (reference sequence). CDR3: CASSPYPTGNTEAFF. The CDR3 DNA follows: TGTGCCAGCAGCCCCTACCCGACAGGCAACACTGAAGCTTTCTTT.

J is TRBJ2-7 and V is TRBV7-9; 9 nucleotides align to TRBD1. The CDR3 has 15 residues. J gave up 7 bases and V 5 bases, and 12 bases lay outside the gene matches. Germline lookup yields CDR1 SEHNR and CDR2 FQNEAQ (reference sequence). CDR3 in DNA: TGTGCCAGCAGCACTGAACGGGACAGGGCCTTAGAGCAGTACTTC. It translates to CASSTERDRALEQYF.